The clone carrying this T cell receptor beta chain was observed once. The sample originates from a study of blood T cell repertoires in COVID-19. Study summary: Specimens from acute and convalescent COVID-19 originated in the United States, Italy and Spain. PBMCs, B-cell-depleted T cells, or T cells provided the cDNA or gDNA that made up the material.

In the original workflow: Amplification of reference gene primers provided the estimated nucleated cell counts. Sequencing was performed with immunoSEQ multiplex PCR; in TCRdb, only in-frame clones are kept and a portion is missing. D and trimming were read from the DNA, whereas the V and J calls and clone size are those reported in that table. The sample carries about 46,000 clones, approximately 88% recorded once. CDR3 length: 19 residues. The ends lost 1 base at V and 8 bases at J; junction bases unmatched: 13. CDR1 is LGHDT and CDR2 is YNNKEL in the germline V gene (reference sequence). What was sequenced was peripheral blood. The chain employs TRBV3-1 (or the pseudogene TRBV3-2) and TRBJ2-1; 14 positions match TRBD2. This TCR was recovered from a human donor with active COVID-19. The donor label of this sample is uncertain. The CDR3, as DNA: TGTGCCAGCAGCCAAGCCCGAATCCCGGGACTAGCGGGAGAACATGAGCAGTTCTTC. Protein: CASSQARIPGLAGEHEQFF.